This passage covers 18 T cell receptor beta chains from one sample sequenced in a study of a mutant IDH1 vaccine in newly diagnosed glioma (dated by TCRdb to the early 2020s). What this sample's time point label stands for: week 47, end of study. Each vaccine dose was 300 ug of a 20-mer mutant IDH1 peptide in Montanide, given subcutaneously with topical imiquimod. These TCRs' antigens remain unknown. Library construction relied on the immunoSEQ multiplex PCR assay. The immuneACCESS repertoire file appears here via TCRdb, limited to in-frame rearrangements. These files lack a portion of the clones; in checked studies, under half of the deficit traces to unresolved V genes, and the cause of the others is not known. In this sample the table shows 45,000 to 65,000 clones, approximately 64% of which occur a single time. Jointly, the top ten make up around 4.8% of the sample. This specimen was peripheral blood mononuclear cells (PBMCs), taken from a glioma patient whose treatment included an IDH1 peptide vaccine. These receptors were collected from a man aged 35 to 55 with glioma. Some clones in this sample may be carry-over from other donors' samples.

The CDR3 nucleotides read TGTGCCAGCAGTGAACTCGAGACGACCTATGGCTACACCTTC. It encodes CASSELETTYGYTF. The V and J genes are TRBV2 and TRBJ1-2; no definite D call. Germline V gene sequence: CDR1 SNHLY, CDR2 FYNNEI. The CDR3 is 14 residues long. Deletions cut 2 bases from V and 4 bases from J, with 11 bases between. Full variable domain (remainder filled in from reference TRBV2 and TRBJ1-2): EPEVTQTPSHQVTQMGQEVILRCVPISNHLYFYWYRQILGQKVEFLVSFYNNEISEKSEIFDDQFSVERPDGSNFTLKIRSTKLEDSAMYFCASSELETTYGYTFGSGTRLTVV.

This clone was observed once. V usage is TRBV25-1 and J usage is TRBJ2-5; TRBD1 matches 8 bases. Germline values: CDR1 MGHDK, CDR2 SYGVNS. J lost 5 bases, V lost 6 bases, and 8 bases had no gene match. The CDR3 consists of 14 residues. The CDR3 region has the DNA TGTGCCAGCAGCCCCAGGACAGGGACGGAGACCCAGTACTTC. Translating it yields CASSPRTGTETQYF.

V usage is TRBV6-5 and J usage is TRBJ1-6; the D is unclear. V lost 5 bases, J lost 8 bases, and 13 bases lay in between. The CDR3 has 14 amino acids. Germline CDR1 is MNHEY and CDR2 is SVGAGI. The CDR3 is CASSRTVRDSPLHF. The CDR3 DNA sequence: TGTGCCAGCAGTCGGACGGTCCGCGATTCACCCCTCCACTTT.

V is TRBV19 and J is TRBJ2-5; 7 bases agree with TRBD2. V lost 2 bases, J lost 4 bases, and 7 bases stayed unmatched. This CDR3 is 15 amino acids long. Looked up from germline, CDR1 is LNHDA and CDR2 is SQIVND (reference sequence). The CDR3: CASSIWGREGETQYF. CDR3 nucleotides: TGTGCCAGTAGTATATGGGGCAGGGAGGGAGAGACCCAGTACTTC.

The chain links TRBV9 to TRBJ2-5; D might be TRBD1 (6 bases). Looked up from germline, CDR1 is SGDLS and CDR2 is YYNGEE. V was trimmed by 0 bases and J by 4 bases, leaving 10 bases between them. This CDR3 is built from 14 residues. The chain's CDR3 is CASSVEGVRETQYF. CDR3 nucleotides: TGTGCCAGCAGCGTAGAGGGGGTTCGAGAGACCCAGTACTTC.

The chain carries TRBV7-6 and TRBJ1-2; TRBD1 might be the D (5 bases). V lost 1 base and J 4 bases, leaving 10 bases between the germline ends. Germline V gene sequence: CDR1 SGHVS, CDR2 FNYEAQ. The CDR3 is made up of 14 amino acids. CDR3 region: CASSLEIGGYGYTF. The DNA of the CDR3 is TGTGCCAGCAGCTTAGAAATTGGGGGCTATGGCTACACCTTC. Full variable domain (remainder filled in from reference TRBV7-6 and TRBJ1-2): GAGVSQSPRYKVTKRGQDVALRCDPISGHVSLYWYRQALGQGPEFLTYFNYEAQQDKSGLPNDRFSAERPEGSISTLTIQRTEQRDSAMYRCASSLEIGGYGYTFGSGTRLTVV.

The chain links TRBV6-5 to TRBJ1-1; TRBD1 might be the D (6 bases). The CDR3 contains 14 residues. The V end lost 5 bases, the J end lost 5 bases, and 15 bases lay between the germline ends. Per the germline V gene, CDR1 is MNHEY and CDR2 is SVGAGI. DNA of the CDR3: TGTGCCAGCAGTAACGACAGGAGGCGGACTGAAGCTTTCTTT. Translation gives CASSNDRRRTEAFF.

The chain joins TRBV4-2 to TRBJ1-5, with D perhaps TRBD1 (5 bases). CDR1 and CDR2 from the germline V gene are LGHNA and YNFKEQ. V shed 0 bases and J shed 5 bases, with 14 bases lying between them. This CDR3 comprises 16 residues. The CDR3 loop reads CASSQERTRGHQPQHF. DNA of the CDR3: TGTGCCAGCAGCCAAGAAAGGACACGAGGGCATCAGCCCCAGCATTTT.

This rearrangement joins TRBV30 to TRBJ2-7; 8 nucleotides match TRBD1. The CDR3 loop spans 13 amino acids. J was trimmed by 5 bases and V by 4 bases; bases with no gene match: 7. Germline V gene lookup returns CDR1 GTSNPN and CDR2 SVGIG (reference sequence). CDR3 residues: CAWIEAGGHEQYF. DNA of the CDR3: TGTGCCTGGATAGAGGCAGGGGGCCACGAGCAGTACTTC.

This clone has just one count. The V gene is TRBV28, the J gene TRBJ1-1, with D maybe TRBD1 (5 bases). The germline gives CDR1 MDHEN, CDR2 SYDVKM. This CDR3 comprises 12 residues. V gave up 7 bases and J gave up 0 bases, with 6 bases separating them. CDR3 loop: CASMTVNTEAFF. The DNA of the CDR3 is TGTGCCAGCATGACAGTGAACACTGAAGCTTTCTTT.

The chain joins TRBV2 to TRBJ1-3, with D tentatively TRBD1 (6 bases). The germline V gene encodes CDR1 SNHLY and CDR2 FYNNEI. CDR3 length: 20 amino acids. Deletions cut 6 bases from V and 0 bases from J, with 27 bases between. CDR3: CASSTTWGAYLRSSGNTIYF. The CDR3 DNA is TGTGCCAGCAGCACAACGTGGGGGGCTTACCTGAGGAGCTCTGGAAACACCATATATTTT.

J is TRBJ1-1 and V is TRBV5-1; D possibly corresponds to TRBD1 (5 bases). This CDR3 is 15 amino acids long. V was trimmed by 0 bases and J by 7 bases, leaving 16 bases between them. CDR1 is SGHRS, CDR2 YFSETQ, per germline. In nucleotides, the CDR3 is TGCGCCAGCAGCTTGGGCCCCCCAGGGTTGGGTGAAGCTTTCTTT. It specifies CASSLGPPGLGEAFF.

The V call is TRBV2, the J call TRBJ1-4; no clear D gene. Per germline, CDR1 SNHLY and CDR2 FYNNEI. The V end was cut by 4 bases, the J end by 3 bases, with 12 bases between. The length of the CDR3 is 15 residues. CDR3 sequence: CASSANWTPNEKLFF. In DNA form, the CDR3 reads TGTGCCAGCAGTGCGAATTGGACCCCTAATGAAAAACTGTTTTTT.

This clone was recorded once. The chain uses TRBV5-4 and TRBJ2-7, with 7 nucleotides matching TRBD2. The CDR3 contains 15 residues. CDR1 SGHNT and CDR2 YYREEE come from the germline V gene (reference sequence). V lost 1 base and J lost 5; bases outside the gene matches: 9. The CDR3 here is CASSLMGGRSHEQYF. Here the CDR3 DNA reads TGTGCCAGCAGCTTGATGGGCGGGAGATCTCACGAGCAGTACTTC.

The V gene is TRBV6-5, the J gene TRBJ2-1; possible D gene TRBD2, 6 bases. The V end lost 1 base, the J end lost 0 bases, and 7 bases lay between the germline ends. CDR1 and CDR2 from the germline V gene are MNHEY and SVGAGI. The CDR3 runs 15 residues. CDR3 sequence (DNA): TGTGCCAGCAGTTACTTCGGGGGCTCCTACAATGAGCAGTTCTTC. It is translated as CASSYFGGSYNEQFF.

Note on this clone: One end of the junction fails to match germline, which may point to a read error. J is TRBJ2-1 and V is TRBV7-7, with TRBD2 identical over 8 bases. The CDR3 extends over 18 amino acids. CDR1 is SSHAT and CDR2 is FNYEAQ in the germline V gene (reference sequence). The CDR3 region is CASSLQGSGGSSYNEQFF. Here the CDR3 DNA reads TGTGCTAGCAGCCTACAGGGTTCGGGGGGGAGCTCCTACAATGAGCAGTTCTTC.

This chain joins TRBV5-1 and TRBJ2-7, with TRBD1 matching over 7 bases. The V and J ends lost 4 bases and 5 bases, in that order; junction bases with no gene match: 9. The germline gives CDR1 SGHRS, CDR2 YFSETQ. The CDR3 spans 14 residues. CDR3 sequence: CASSPRQGQNEQYF. The CDR3 nucleotides read TGCGCCAGCAGCCCAAGACAGGGACAGAACGAGCAGTACTTC.

This clone was seen only a few times. The chain uses TRBV2 and TRBJ1-5; D is undetermined. The CDR3 loop spans 14 amino acids. Germline lookup yields CDR1 SNHLY and CDR2 FYNNEI. Trimming stripped 4 bases from V and 0 bases from J, with 7 bases between. Written as DNA, the CDR3 is TGTGCCAGCAGTGTCCAGTCTAGCAATCAGCCCCAGCATTTT. Amino acids: CASSVQSSNQPQHF. Using reference TRBV2 and TRBJ1-5 for the parts outside the CDR3, the full variable domain is EPEVTQTPSHQVTQMGQEVILRCVPISNHLYFYWYRQILGQKVEFLVSFYNNEISEKSEIFDDQFSVERPDGSNFTLKIRSTKLEDSAMYFCASSVQSSNQPQHFGDGTRLSIL.